This T cell receptor beta chain emerged from a study of shared clonotypes between healthy human individuals. Using immunoSEQ multiplex PCR, the repertoire was profiled, and TCRdb retains in-frame clones only, with some absent. The table lists roughly 1.5 million clones, 95% to 99% of them singletons. Germline V CDR1 and CDR2: SGHVS, FQNEAQ. This CDR3 has 17 amino acids. Trimming stripped 5 bases from V and 0 bases from J, with 18 bases between. The source is a man aged 30 to 45 in good health. The sample consisted of naive CD4+ T cells sorted from blood. Subset described: CD45RA+ positively selected. The chain uses TRBV7-8 and TRBJ2-3, with D hard to call. CDR3 in amino acids: CASSMASTYSSTDTQYF. The CDR3 DNA reads TGTGCCAGCAGCATGGCCAGTACCTACTCTAGCACAGATACGCAGTATTTT.